This T cell receptor (beta chain) was sequenced for a study of radiotherapy plus CTLA-4 blockade in lung cancer (dated by TCRdb to the late 2010s). About the study as a whole: Objective responses occurred in more than 15% of enrolled patients, and around 29% achieved disease control.

Overall study results and their limits: Early dynamic changes in blood T cell clones, together with increased serum interferon-beta after radiation, were reported as the strongest predictors of response. TCR clones derived from tumors expanded in peripheral blood after treatment with radiotherapy and ipilimumab.

Including cysteine and phenylalanine, the CDR3 has 15 amino acids. Kept here is only the CDR3 DNA, which spans 45 bases and is read in frame from base 1. CDR1 MNHEY and CDR2 SMNVEV were looked up in the germline V gene (reference sequence). Trimming accounts for 6 bases at V and 4 bases at J, while the number of junction bases matched to no gene is 9. Note on this clone: Its antigen is currently not known. No quality values exist for individual bases; no much larger clone is one base distant.

Library method: the immunoSEQ multiplex PCR assay. TCRdb took over this immuneACCESS table, retaining in-frame rearrangements with V and J assigned. Such tables are incomplete; in checked studies, under half of the missing clones stem from an unresolved V gene, and the remainder is unexplained. A total of roughly 54,000 clones appear in this sample, roughly three quarters of them only once. 3% to 4% of the sample rests with the top ten. The study tested focal radiation therapy combined with CTLA-4 blockade (ipilimumab) in patients with chemo-refractory metastatic non-small-cell lung cancer. The origin of this receptor is a human donor with non-small cell lung cancer who had a partial response to radiotherapy plus ipilimumab. The input for sequencing was peripheral blood, taken from a patient treated with radiotherapy plus ipilimumab. The chain uses TRBV27 and TRBJ2-3; TRBD2 aligns with 8 central bases. The DNA sequence is as follows: TGTGCCAGCAGCCCCTTAGCGGGGCCCTCAGATACGCAGTATTTT. This encodes CASSPLAGPSDTQYF.